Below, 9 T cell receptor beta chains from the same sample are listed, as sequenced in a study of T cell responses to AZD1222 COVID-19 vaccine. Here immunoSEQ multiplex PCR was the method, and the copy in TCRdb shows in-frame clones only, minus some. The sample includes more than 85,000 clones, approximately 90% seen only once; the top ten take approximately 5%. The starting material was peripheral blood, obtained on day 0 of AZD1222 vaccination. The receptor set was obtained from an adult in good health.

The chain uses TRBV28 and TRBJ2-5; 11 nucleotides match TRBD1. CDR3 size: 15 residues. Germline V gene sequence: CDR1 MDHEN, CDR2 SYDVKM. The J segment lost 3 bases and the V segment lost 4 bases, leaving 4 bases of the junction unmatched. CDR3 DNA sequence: TGTGCCAGCAGTTCCCCGGGACAGGGGGAAGAGACCCAGTACTTC. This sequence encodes CASSSPGQGEETQYF.

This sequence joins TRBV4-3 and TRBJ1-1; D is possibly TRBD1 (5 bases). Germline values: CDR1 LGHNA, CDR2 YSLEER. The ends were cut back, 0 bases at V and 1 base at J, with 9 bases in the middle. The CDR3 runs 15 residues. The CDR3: CASSQDIRGNTEAFF. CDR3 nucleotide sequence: TGCGCCAGCAGCCAAGATATAAGGGGGAACACTGAAGCTTTCTTT.

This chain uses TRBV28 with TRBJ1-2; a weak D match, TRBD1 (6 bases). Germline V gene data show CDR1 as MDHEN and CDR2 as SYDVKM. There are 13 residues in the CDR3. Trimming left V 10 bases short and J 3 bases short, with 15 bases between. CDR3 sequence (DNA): TGTGCCATCCCTCAGGGGTCTGACTATGGCTACACCTTC. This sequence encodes CAIPQGSDYGYTF.

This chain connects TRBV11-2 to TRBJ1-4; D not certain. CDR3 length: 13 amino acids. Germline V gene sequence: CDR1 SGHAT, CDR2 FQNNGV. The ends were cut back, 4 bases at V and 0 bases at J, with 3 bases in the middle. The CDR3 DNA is TGTGCCAGCAGCTCAACAACTAATGAAAAACTGTTTTTT. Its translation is CASSSTTNEKLFF.

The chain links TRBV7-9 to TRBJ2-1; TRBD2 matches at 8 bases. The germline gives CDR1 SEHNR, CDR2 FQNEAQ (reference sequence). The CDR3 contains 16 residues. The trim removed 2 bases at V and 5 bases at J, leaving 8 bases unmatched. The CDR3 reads CASSLYTGGPDNEQFF. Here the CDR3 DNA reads TGTGCCAGCAGCTTATATACGGGAGGGCCCGACAATGAGCAGTTCTTC.

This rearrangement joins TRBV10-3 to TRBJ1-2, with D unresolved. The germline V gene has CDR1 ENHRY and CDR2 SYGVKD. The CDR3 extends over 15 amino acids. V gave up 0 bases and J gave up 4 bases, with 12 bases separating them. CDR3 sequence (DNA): TGTGCCATCAGTGAGTCACAGAATTTGGGCTATGGCTACACCTTC. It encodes CAISESQNLGYGYTF.

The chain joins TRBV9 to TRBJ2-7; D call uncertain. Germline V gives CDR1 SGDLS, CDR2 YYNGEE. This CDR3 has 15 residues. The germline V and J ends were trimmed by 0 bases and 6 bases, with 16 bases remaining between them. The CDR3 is CASSVEMGPPSEQYF. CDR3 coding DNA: TGTGCCAGCAGCGTAGAAATGGGCCCACCCAGCGAGCAGTACTTC.

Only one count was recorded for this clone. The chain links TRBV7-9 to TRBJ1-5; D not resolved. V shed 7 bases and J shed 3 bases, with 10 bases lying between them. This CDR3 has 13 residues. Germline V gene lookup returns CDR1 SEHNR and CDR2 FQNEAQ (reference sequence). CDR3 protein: CASNGDNNQPQHF. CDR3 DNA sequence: TGTGCCAGCAACGGGGATAACAATCAGCCCCAGCATTTT.

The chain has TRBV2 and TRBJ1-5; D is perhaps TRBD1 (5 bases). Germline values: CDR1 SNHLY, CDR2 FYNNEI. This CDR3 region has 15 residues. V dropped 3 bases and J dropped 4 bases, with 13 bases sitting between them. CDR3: CASSEGPEGNQPQHF. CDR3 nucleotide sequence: TGTGCCAGCAGTGAGGGTCCAGAGGGGAATCAGCCCCAGCATTTT.